This T cell receptor (beta chain) was captured in a study of T cell changes during pregnancy in multiple sclerosis. V gave up 7 bases and J gave up 0 bases, with 13 bases separating them. Germline CDR1 and CDR2: MDHEN and SYDVKM. This CDR3 has 14 residues. Profiled with immunoSEQ multiplex PCR; TCRdb holds only in-frame clones, not every one. Of fewer than 50,000 clones listed, about 91% are singletons. The receptor was derived from a female donor with multiple sclerosis, enrolled in a pregnancy study. This chain uses TRBV28 with TRBJ2-7, with a tentative D call TRBD2 (5 bases). Sample: CD8+ T cells from peripheral blood mononuclear cells, taken after pregnancy. CDR3 coding DNA: TGTGCCAGCACCCTCCGGGGTAGCTCCTACGAGCAGTACTTC. It is translated as CASTLRGSSYEQYF. The full variable domain, with the rest looked up from reference TRBV28 and TRBJ2-7, is DVKVTQSSRYLVKRTGEKVFLECVQDMDHENMFWYRQDPGLGLRLIYFSYDVKMKEKGDIPEGYSVSREKKERFSLILESASTNQTSMYLCASTLRGSSYEQYFGPGTRLTVT.